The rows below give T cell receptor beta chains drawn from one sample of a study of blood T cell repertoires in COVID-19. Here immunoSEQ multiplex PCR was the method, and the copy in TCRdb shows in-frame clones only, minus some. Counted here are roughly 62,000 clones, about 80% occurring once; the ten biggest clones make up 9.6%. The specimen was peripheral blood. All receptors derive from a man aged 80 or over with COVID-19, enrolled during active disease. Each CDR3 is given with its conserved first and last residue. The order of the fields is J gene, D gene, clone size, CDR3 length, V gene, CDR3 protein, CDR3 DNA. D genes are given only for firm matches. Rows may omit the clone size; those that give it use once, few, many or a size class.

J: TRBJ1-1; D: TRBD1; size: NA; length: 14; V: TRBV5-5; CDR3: CASSTPDRATEAFF; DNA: TGTGCCAGCAGCACCCCGGACAGGGCCACTGAAGCTTTCTTT
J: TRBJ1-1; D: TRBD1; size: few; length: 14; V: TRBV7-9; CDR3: CASSLAQGGTEAFF; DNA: TGTGCCAGCAGCTTAGCTCAGGGGGGAACTGAAGCTTTCTTT
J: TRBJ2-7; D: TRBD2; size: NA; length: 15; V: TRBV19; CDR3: CASSISGGNSYEQYF; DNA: TGTGCCAGTAGTATTAGCGGGGGGAACTCCTACGAGCAGTACTTC
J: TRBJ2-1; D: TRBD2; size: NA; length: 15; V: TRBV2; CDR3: CASSGTSGENNEQFF; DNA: TGTGCCAGCAGTGGGACTAGCGGGGAGAACAATGAGCAGTTCTTC
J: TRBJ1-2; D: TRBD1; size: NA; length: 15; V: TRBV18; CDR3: CASSPTGTGLYGYTF; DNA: TGTGCCAGCTCACCGACCGGGACAGGGCTCTATGGCTACACCTTC
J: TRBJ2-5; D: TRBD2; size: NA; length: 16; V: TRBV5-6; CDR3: CASSSPSGRAQGGAYF; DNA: TGTGCCAGCAGCTCCCCTAGCGGGAGGGCACAGGGGGGTGCGTACTTC
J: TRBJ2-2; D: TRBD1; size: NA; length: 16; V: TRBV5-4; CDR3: CASGKSGQGFTGELFF; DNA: TGTGCCAGCGGCAAAAGTGGACAGGGGTTTACCGGGGAGCTGTTTTTT
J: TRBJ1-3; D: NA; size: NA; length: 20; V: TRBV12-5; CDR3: CASGLVVGERLLGSGNTIYF; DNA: TGTGCTAGTGGTTTGGTGGTAGGGGAAAGGCTCTTGGGGTCTGGAAACACCATATATTTT
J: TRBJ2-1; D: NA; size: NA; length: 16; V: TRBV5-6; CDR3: CASSRRGRPSYNEQFF; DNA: TGTGCCAGCAGCCGACGGGGGAGACCCTCCTACAATGAGCAGTTCTTC
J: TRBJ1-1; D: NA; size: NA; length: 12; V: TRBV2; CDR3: CASSVTGTEAFF; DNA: TGTGCCAGCAGTGTCACTGGCACTGAAGCTTTCTTT
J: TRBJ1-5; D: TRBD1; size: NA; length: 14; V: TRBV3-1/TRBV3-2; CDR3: CASSPGGGHQPQHF; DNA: TGTGCCAGCAGCCCAGGAGGGGGCCATCAGCCCCAGCATTTT
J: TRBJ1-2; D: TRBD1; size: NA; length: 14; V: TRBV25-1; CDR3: CASSERGLNYGYTF; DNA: TGTGCCAGCAGTGAGAGGGGGCTTAACTATGGCTACACCTTC
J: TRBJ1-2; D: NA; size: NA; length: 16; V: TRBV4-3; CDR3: CASSQEGRQETYGYTF; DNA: TGCGCCAGCAGCCAAGAGGGGAGACAGGAGACCTATGGCTACACCTTC
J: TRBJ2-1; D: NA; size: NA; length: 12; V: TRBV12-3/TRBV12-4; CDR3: CASSSPGYLGVF; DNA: TGTGCCAGCAGTTCCCCGGGATACCTTGGGGTCTTC
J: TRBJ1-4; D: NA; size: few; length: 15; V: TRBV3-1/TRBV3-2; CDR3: CASSLPTGTGEKLFF; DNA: TGTGCCAGCAGCCTCCCGACAGGAACGGGTGAAAAACTGTTTTTT
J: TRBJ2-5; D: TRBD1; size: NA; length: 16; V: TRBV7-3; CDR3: CASSLVGAGGRETQYF; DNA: TGTGCCAGCAGCTTAGTGGGTGCAGGGGGCAGGGAGACCCAGTACTTC
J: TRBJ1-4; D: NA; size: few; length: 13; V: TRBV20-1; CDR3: CSASRGINEKLFF; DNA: TGCAGTGCTAGTCGAGGCATCAATGAAAAACTGTTTTTT
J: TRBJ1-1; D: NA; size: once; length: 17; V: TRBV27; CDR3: CASGVGKTGPYRTEAFF; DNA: TGTGCCAGCGGGGTAGGTAAGACAGGTCCGTATAGGACTGAAGCTTTCTTT
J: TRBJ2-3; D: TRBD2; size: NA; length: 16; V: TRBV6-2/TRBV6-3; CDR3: CASSPGTSGGTDTQYF; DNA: TGTGCCAGCAGTCCAGGGACTAGCGGGGGCACAGATACGCAGTATTTT
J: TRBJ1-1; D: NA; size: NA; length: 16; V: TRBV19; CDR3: CASSMRAGAQRAEAFF; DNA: TGTGCCAGTAGTATGAGGGCAGGGGCCCAAAGGGCCGAAGCTTTCTTT
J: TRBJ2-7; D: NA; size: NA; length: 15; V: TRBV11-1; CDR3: CASSRTSPGPYEQYF; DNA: TGTGCCAGCAGCCGAACCAGTCCTGGTCCCTACGAGCAGTACTTC
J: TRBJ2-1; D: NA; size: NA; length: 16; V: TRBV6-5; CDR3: CASSYSRGGTYNEQFF; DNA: TGTGCCAGCAGTTACTCGAGGGGGGGCACCTACAATGAGCAGTTCTTC
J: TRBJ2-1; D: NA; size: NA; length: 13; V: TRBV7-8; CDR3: CASSLVGRNEQFF; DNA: TGTGCCAGCAGCTTAGTAGGCAGGAATGAGCAGTTCTTC
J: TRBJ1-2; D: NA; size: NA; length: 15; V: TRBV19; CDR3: CASSIDRALYYGYTF; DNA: TGTGCCAGTAGTATAGACAGGGCGCTATACTATGGCTACACCTTC
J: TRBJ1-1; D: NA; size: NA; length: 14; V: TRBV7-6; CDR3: CASSTGQGNTEAFF; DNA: TGTGCCAGCAGCACGGGACAAGGGAACACTGAAGCTTTCTTT
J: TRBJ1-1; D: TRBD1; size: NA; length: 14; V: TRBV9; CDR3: CASSEGAPNTEAFF; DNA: TGTGCCAGCTCCGAGGGGGCCCCGAACACTGAAGCTTTCTTT
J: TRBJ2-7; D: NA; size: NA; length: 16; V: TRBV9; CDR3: CASSVTGSPRPYEQYF; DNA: TGTGCCAGCAGCGTAACAGGCTCGCCCCGACCCTACGAGCAGTACTTC
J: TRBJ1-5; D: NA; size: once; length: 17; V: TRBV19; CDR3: CASGGSGAGASNQPQHF; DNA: TGTGCCAGTGGGGGATCCGGGGCGGGGGCAAGCAATCAGCCCCAGCATTTT
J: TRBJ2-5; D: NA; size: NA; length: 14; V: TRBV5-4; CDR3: CASSLEGPQETQYF; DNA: TGTGCCAGCAGCTTGGAGGGGCCTCAAGAGACCCAGTACTTC